This record concerns one T cell receptor beta chain sequence. The CDR3 covers 16 residues. V lost 5 bases, J lost 3 bases, and 16 bases lay in between. Germline lookup yields CDR1 KGHDR and CDR2 SFDVKD. The data were taken from a study of blood T cell repertoires in COVID-19. Study background: COVID-19 samples collected from the United States, Italy and Spain covered acute and convalescent phases. PBMCs, B-cell-depleted T cells, or T cells were the source of the cDNA or gDNA that made up the material.

Clones were read by immunoSEQ multiplex PCR, and TCRdb kept only the in-frame ones, dropping some. Of around 370,000 clones in the sample, 90% were seen once. This sequence was found in a man between 18 and 29 years old with active or convalescent COVID-19. V and J are TRBV24-1 and TRBJ1-5, with a weak D call TRBD1 (6 bases). The sequenced sample was peripheral blood. The CDR3 loop is CATSARGGADNQPQHF. The CDR3 region has the DNA TGTGCCACCAGTGCCAGAGGGGGGGCGGACAATCAGCCCCAGCATTTT.